This T cell receptor (beta chain) appears in the sequencing data of a study of cytomegalovirus exposure and HLA in healthy donors. Across the study: Approximately 170 million T cells yielded 117 million unique TCR beta sequences in earlier analysis.

Amplification used 60 Vbeta primers and 13 Jbeta primers. Some clones are missing from TCRdb's copy, which holds only in-frame ones; the method was immunoSEQ multiplex PCR. The sample holds 150,000 to 200,000 clones. With respect to this clone: The antigen remains undetermined.

Whole-study findings and limits: In presence/absence analyses, roughly uniform sequencing depth across donors was assumed. Earlier analysis yielded a pattern in which most TCR beta V segments were productive about 90% or about 30% of the time. A later analysis by the authors found several of the most significant clusters apparently linked to common viral pathogens.

The TCR sequence derives from a man aged 25-45 years in good health and CMV-seronegative. Input material: PBMCs.

The CDR3 is CAISESQLDSSSYEQYF. The CDR3 DNA reads as TGTGCCATCAGTGAGTCACAGTTAGACAGCAGCTCCTACGAGCAGTACTTC. The J gene is TRBJ2-7, the V gene TRBV10-3; tentative D call: TRBD1 (5 bases). This CDR3 comprises 17 residues. The V gene lost 0 bases and the J gene lost 0 bases, with 15 bases spanning the gap. Germline CDR1 is ENHRY and CDR2 is SYGVKD.